These T cell receptor beta chains were read from a single sample in a study of regulatory T cells in long-lasting Graves disease. TCRdb called the multiplex PCR reads again in MiXCR, with one record for every CDR3 protein. The data contain some 370,000 distinct CDR3 sequences, about 20% of them seen just once; the ten biggest clones take up less than 25%. The material sequenced was peripheral blood mononuclear cells (PBMCs), taken when the disease was refractory, from a patient treated with antithyroid drugs. The source is a female donor with Graves disease. Each CDR3 is given with its conserved first and last residue. D genes are given only for firm matches. Where a row states a size, it is once, few, many or the class of an expanded clone; other rows omit it.

size | J | V | D | DNA | CDR3
NA | TRBJ2-5 | TRBV30 | NA | TGTGCCTGGAGTGTAATGGGGGGTATACAAGAGACCCAGTACTTC | CAWSVMGGIQETQYF
many | TRBJ1-2 | TRBV12-3/TRBV12-4 | NA | TGTGCCAGCATGTCTACAACAGGGAGGTATGGCTACACCTTC | CASMSTTGRYGYTF
many | TRBJ1-1 | TRBV27 | TRBD1 | TGTGCCAGCAGTCCACAGGGGACCAACACTGAAGCTTTCTTT | CASSPQGTNTEAFF
NA | TRBJ1-1 | TRBV6-1 | TRBD1 | TGTGCCAGCAGGGAACGACAGGGTTATACTGAAGCTTTCTTT | CASRERQGYTEAFF
few | TRBJ1-5 | TRBV10-3 | NA | TGTGCCATCAGTGAGGAAGGTCAGCCCCAGCATTTT | CAISEEGQPQHF
many | TRBJ2-5 | TRBV30 | NA | TGTGCCTTTAGGCCGGGGCCAGAGACCCAGTACTTC | CAFRPGPETQYF
many | TRBJ2-5 | TRBV7-2 | TRBD2 | TGTGCCAGCAGCTTGGGACTAGCGGGACGCAAGACCCAGTACTTC | CASSLGLAGRKTQYF
many | TRBJ1-1 | TRBV12-3/TRBV12-4 | NA | TGTGCCAGCAGTTTAGCCCGCCCTGAAGCTTTCTTT | CASSLARPEAFF
NA | TRBJ1-1 | TRBV6-2/TRBV6-3 | NA | TGTGCCACCTCAGGGGTTGGTGAAGCTTTCTTT | CATSGVGEAFF
NA | TRBJ2-7 | TRBV5-6 | NA | TGTGCCAGCAGCATTCGGGGGCCAACCCTTGACGGCGAGCAGTACTTC | CASSIRGPTLDGEQYF
NA | TRBJ2-7 | TRBV19 | NA | TGTGCCGGTAGTATTGCTGGGGTGAGCTCCTACGAGCAGTACTTC | CAGSIAGVSSYEQYF
few | TRBJ2-3 | TRBV30 | NA | TGTGCCTGGAGGGCCGGAGCAGATACGCAGTATTTT | CAWRAGADTQYF
NA | TRBJ1-1 | TRBV27 | NA | TGTGCCAGCAGTTTCGGGGGCGCCGGCACTGAAGCTTTCTTT | CASSFGGAGTEAFF
few | TRBJ2-1 | TRBV24-1 | NA | TGTGCCACCAGTGAGGGTTTTCCGAACAATGAGCAGTTCTTC | CATSEGFPNNEQFF
NA | TRBJ2-3 | TRBV6-1 | TRBD2 | TGTGCCGGGATGAGGGCTAGCGGGAGGGCCCTACTCGCAGATACGCAGTATTTT | CAGMRASGRALLADTQYF
few | TRBJ2-7 | TRBV11-2 | NA | TGTGCCAGCAGCCTACCGGGACTCTCTGTGGGGGAGCAGTACTTC | CASSLPGLSVGEQYF
many | TRBJ1-1 | TRBV6-1 | NA | TGTGCCAGCAGTACCGTGAACACTGAAGCTTTCTTT | CASSTVNTEAFF
many | TRBJ2-4 | TRBV27 | TRBD2 | TGTGCCAGCAGTATTCGGGGGGACATTCAGTACTTC | CASSIRGDIQYF
NA | TRBJ2-7 | TRBV29-1 | NA | TGCAGCGTTGAGTGGGGGAGATTCAACGAGCAGTACTTC | CSVEWGRFNEQYF
many | TRBJ2-7 | TRBV7-2 | TRBD1 | TGTGCCAGCAGCTTAGTAGGACAGGGGATCTACGAGCAGTACTTC | CASSLVGQGIYEQYF
many | TRBJ2-2 | TRBV14 | NA | TGTGCCAGCAGCCAAGGGGTTGCCGGGGAGCTGTTTTTT | CASSQGVAGELFF
many | TRBJ2-7 | TRBV12-3/TRBV12-4 | NA | TGTGCCAGCAGTCCCAGGGACACCTACGAGCAGTACTTC | CASSPRDTYEQYF